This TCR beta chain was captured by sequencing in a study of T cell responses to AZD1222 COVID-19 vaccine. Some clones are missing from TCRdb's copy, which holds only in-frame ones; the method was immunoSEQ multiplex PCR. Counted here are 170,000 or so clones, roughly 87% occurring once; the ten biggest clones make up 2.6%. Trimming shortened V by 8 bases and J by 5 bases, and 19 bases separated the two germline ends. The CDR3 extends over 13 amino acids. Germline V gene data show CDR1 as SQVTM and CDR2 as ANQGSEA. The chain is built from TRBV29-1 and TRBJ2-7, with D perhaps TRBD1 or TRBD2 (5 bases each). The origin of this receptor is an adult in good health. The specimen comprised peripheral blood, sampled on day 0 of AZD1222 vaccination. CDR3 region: CSSRWGSRDEQYF. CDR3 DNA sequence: TGCAGCTCTCGATGGGGGTCGCGTGACGAGCAGTACTTC.